This paragraph covers one T cell receptor beta chain sequence. The CDR3 has 16 residues. CDR1 is SNHLY and CDR2 is FYNNEI in the germline V gene. J lost 6 bases, V lost 0 bases, and 9 bases had no gene match. Using immunoSEQ multiplex PCR, the repertoire was profiled, and TCRdb retains in-frame clones only, with some absent. The sample lists approximately 51,000 clones, about 90% seen once, with under 20% in the top ten. This entry comes from a study of PD-L1 blockade in urothelial cancer. Study summary: The median number of T cells present in blood samples was 130,000 to 150,000.

The rearrangement uses TRBV2 and TRBJ1-2; 8 bases fit TRBD1. This TCR came from a man aged 55 to 69 with urothelial cancer. The sequencing used PBMCs, collected around atezolizumab (anti-PD-L1) treatment. In DNA, the CDR3 is TGTGCCAGCAGTGAAGCGCAGGGGACAGGTATTCATGGCTACACCTTC. It encodes CASSEAQGTGIHGYTF.